This T cell receptor beta chain originates from a study of cytomegalovirus exposure and HLA in healthy donors. Study-wide results and caveats: Accounts indicate the classifier identified cytomegalovirus status with strong specificity and sensitivity.

In regard to this clone: As yet, its antigen is unknown.

The PCR ran on 60 Vbeta and 13 Jbeta primers. The method was immunoSEQ multiplex PCR; TCRdb's version includes in-frame clones alone and lacks a portion of them. This sample has roughly 180,000 clones; 80% occur once, and the top ten carry 1.5% to 2%. The CDR3 consists of 14 residues. Trimming cost V 6 bases and J 4 bases; bases outside gene matches: 9. Germline CDR1 SQVTM, CDR2 ANQGSEA. The chain links TRBV29-1 to TRBJ1-1, with 9 bases fitting TRBD1. This TCR came from a woman in her twenties or thirties in good health and CMV-seronegative. The sample consisted of PBMCs. CDR3 DNA sequence: TGCAGCGTCGATACAGGGGGCATCGGCACTGAAGCTTTCTTT. Translated: CSVDTGGIGTEAFF.